This T cell receptor (beta chain) is drawn from a study of CD8 T cells in Susac syndrome. When the RNA was reverse transcribed, random hexamers were used with an input of roughly 0.45 to 1 ug. It was immunoSEQ multiplex PCR that amplified TCR beta CDR3 across 54 Vbeta and 13 Jbeta. Each CDR3 protein is one row after TCRdb ran MiXCR on the immunoSEQ multiplex PCR reads. The repertoire has approximately 150,000 distinct CDR3 sequences, 85% to 95% of them found once; the top ten carry about 0.11%. Findings of the study overall: By the study's own acknowledgment, its TCR sequencing and HLA analysis included relatively few individuals.

TCR beta sequencing covered blood CD8+ and CD4+ T cells. It was treatment-naive patients with stable or active relapsing-remitting disease who made up the multiple sclerosis controls. CDR1 is LGHDT and CDR2 is YNNKEL in the germline V gene (reference sequence). Trimming stripped 4 bases from V and 4 bases from J, with 16 bases between. CDR3 length equals 15 residues. Turning to this clonotype: What it binds is unknown.

The rearrangement uses TRBV3-1 and TRBJ1-2, with a tentative D call TRBD1 (6 bases). The receptor's source is a human donor with multiple sclerosis. Specimen: CD4+ T cells from PBMCs. The CDR3 spells CASSLQGTPIYGYTF. For the CDR3, the DNA is TGTGCCAGCAGCCTCCAAGGGACACCTATCTATGGCTACACCTTC.